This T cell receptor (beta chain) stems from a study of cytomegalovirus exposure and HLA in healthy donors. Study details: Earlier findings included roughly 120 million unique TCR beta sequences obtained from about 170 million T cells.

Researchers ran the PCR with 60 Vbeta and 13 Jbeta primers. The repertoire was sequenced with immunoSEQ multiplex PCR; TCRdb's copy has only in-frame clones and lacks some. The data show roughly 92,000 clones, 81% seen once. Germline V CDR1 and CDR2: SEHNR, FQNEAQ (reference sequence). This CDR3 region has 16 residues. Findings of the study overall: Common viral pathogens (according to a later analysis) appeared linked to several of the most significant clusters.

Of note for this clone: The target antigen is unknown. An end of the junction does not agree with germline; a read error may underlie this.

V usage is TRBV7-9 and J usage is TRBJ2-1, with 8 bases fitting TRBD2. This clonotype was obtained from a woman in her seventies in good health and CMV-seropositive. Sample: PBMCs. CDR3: CSSSPSTTSVVGEQFF. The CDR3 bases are TGTTCCAGCAGCCCTTCGACGACTAGCGTGGTGGGTGAGCAGTTCTTC.